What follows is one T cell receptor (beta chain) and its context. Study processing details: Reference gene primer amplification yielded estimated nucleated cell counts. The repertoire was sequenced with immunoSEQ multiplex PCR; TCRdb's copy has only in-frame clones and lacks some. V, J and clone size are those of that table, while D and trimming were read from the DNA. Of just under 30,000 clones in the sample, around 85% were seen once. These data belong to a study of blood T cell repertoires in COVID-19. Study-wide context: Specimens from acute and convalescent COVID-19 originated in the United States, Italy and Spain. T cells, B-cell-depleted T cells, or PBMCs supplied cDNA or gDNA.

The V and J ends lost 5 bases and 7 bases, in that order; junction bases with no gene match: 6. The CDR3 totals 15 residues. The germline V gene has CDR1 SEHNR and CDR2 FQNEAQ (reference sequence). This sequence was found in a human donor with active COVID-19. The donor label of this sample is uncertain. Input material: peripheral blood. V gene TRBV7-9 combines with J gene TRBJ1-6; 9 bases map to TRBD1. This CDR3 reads CASSARQGVNSPLHF. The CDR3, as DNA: TGTGCCAGCAGCGCGAGACAGGGGGTCAATTCACCCCTCCACTTT.